The clone carrying this T cell receptor (beta chain) was counted at least ten times. The ends were cut back, 1 base at V and 10 bases at J, with 8 bases in the middle. The CDR3 has 13 amino acids. Per germline, CDR1 SGHTA and CDR2 FQGNSA. Time point noted: before trial treatment. The data were taken from a study of low-dose radiotherapy and immunotherapy resistance in tumors. About the study: Members of Cohort 2 were treated with 1 Gy per fraction every two weeks; their total was 13 Gy over 26 weeks.

Alpha and beta chains were covered, as first-strand cDNA relied on TRAV- and TRBV-specific primers. TCR amplification involved about 21 PCR cycles with a constant-region primer and V-primer adapter. TCRdb reprocessed the reads with MiXCR, giving one entry per CDR3 protein. The sample lists tens of thousands of distinct CDR3 sequences, roughly 19% occurring once. The sample here was PBMCs, taken before treatment. This TCR was sampled from a male donor with prostate cancer. The chain recombines TRBV7-2 with TRBJ1-6, with D tentatively TRBD1 (5 bases). CDR3 protein: CASSLGGDSPLHF. In DNA, the CDR3 is TGTGCCAGCAGCTTAGGAGGGGACTCACCCCTCCACTTT.